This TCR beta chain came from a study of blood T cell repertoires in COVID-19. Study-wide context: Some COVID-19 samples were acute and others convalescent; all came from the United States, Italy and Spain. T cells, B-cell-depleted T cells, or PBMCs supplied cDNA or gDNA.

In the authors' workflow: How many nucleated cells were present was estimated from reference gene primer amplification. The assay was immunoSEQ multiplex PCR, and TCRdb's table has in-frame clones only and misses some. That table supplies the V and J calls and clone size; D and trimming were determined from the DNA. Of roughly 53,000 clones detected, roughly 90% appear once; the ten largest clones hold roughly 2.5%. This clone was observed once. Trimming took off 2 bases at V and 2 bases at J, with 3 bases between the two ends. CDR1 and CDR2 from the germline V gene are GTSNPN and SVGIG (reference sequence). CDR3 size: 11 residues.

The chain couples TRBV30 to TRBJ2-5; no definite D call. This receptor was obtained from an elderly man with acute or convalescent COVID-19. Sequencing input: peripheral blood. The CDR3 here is CAWSYQETQYF. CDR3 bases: TGTGCCTGGAGTTATCAAGAGACCCAGTACTTC.